The rows below give T cell receptor beta chains drawn from one sample of a study of blood T cell repertoires in COVID-19. Produced via immunoSEQ multiplex PCR; TCRdb's table is partial and in-frame only. The sample comprises roughly 140,000 clones, about 87% of which are singletons, and approximately 10% rests with the top ten. Sequencing was performed on peripheral blood. These receptors were obtained from a woman of 80 years or more with acute or convalescent COVID-19. CDR3s include the opening cysteine and the closing phenylalanine or tryptophan. The order of the fields is CDR3 length, V gene, J gene, D gene, clone size, CDR3 protein, CDR3 DNA. The D gene is left open where the match is weak. Clone sizes are given selectively: once, few, many, or a class where the clone is expanded.

len: 17
v_gene: TRBV4-2
j_gene: TRBJ2-1
d_gene: TRBD2
abundance: -
CDR3aa: CASSQRETSGGATEQFF
CDR3nt: TGTGCCAGCAGCCAAAGGGAGACTAGCGGGGGGGCCACTGAGCAGTTCTTC

len: 15
v_gene: TRBV7-2
j_gene: TRBJ1-5
d_gene: -
abundance: -
CDR3aa: CASSPRGTTAGPQHF
CDR3nt: TGTGCCAGCAGCCCCCGAGGGACAACCGCTGGTCCCCAGCATTTT

len: 14
v_gene: TRBV5-1
j_gene: TRBJ1-4
d_gene: TRBD1
abundance: -
CDR3aa: CASSFGQGSEKLFF
CDR3nt: TGCGCCAGCAGCTTCGGACAGGGGTCTGAAAAACTGTTTTTT

len: 14
v_gene: TRBV25-1
j_gene: TRBJ1-6
d_gene: TRBD1
abundance: -
CDR3aa: CASHPDRGPSPLHF
CDR3nt: TGTGCCAGCCATCCCGACAGGGGGCCTTCACCCCTCCACTTT

len: 15
v_gene: TRBV7-2
j_gene: TRBJ1-5
d_gene: -
abundance: -
CDR3aa: CASSLSGSGNQPQHF
CDR3nt: TGTGCCAGCAGCTTATCCGGGTCGGGGAATCAGCCCCAGCATTTT

len: 15
v_gene: TRBV10-3
j_gene: TRBJ2-1
d_gene: TRBD2
abundance: few
CDR3aa: CAISFTSGGEGEQFF
CDR3nt: TGTGCCATCAGCTTTACTAGCGGGGGGGAGGGTGAGCAGTTCTTC

len: 14
v_gene: TRBV18
j_gene: TRBJ2-2
d_gene: TRBD1
abundance: -
CDR3aa: CASSSAGGTGELFF
CDR3nt: TGTGCCAGCTCATCCGCAGGGGGCACCGGGGAGCTGTTTTTT

len: 15
v_gene: TRBV6-6
j_gene: TRBJ1-5
d_gene: -
abundance: -
CDR3aa: CASSRGSPQDQPQHF
CDR3nt: TGTGCCAGCAGCCGGGGGTCTCCTCAGGATCAGCCCCAGCATTTT

len: 14
v_gene: TRBV20-1
j_gene: TRBJ1-1
d_gene: -
abundance: -
CDR3aa: CSASNRVGNTEAFF
CDR3nt: TGCAGTGCCAGTAACAGGGTGGGGAACACTGAAGCTTTCTTT

len: 15
v_gene: TRBV5-1
j_gene: TRBJ2-7
d_gene: TRBD1
abundance: -
CDR3aa: CASSLLEQGVGEQYF
CDR3nt: TGCGCCAGCAGCTTGCTCGAACAGGGGGTAGGGGAGCAGTACTTC

len: 14
v_gene: TRBV19
j_gene: TRBJ1-2
d_gene: TRBD1
abundance: -
CDR3aa: CASSRGGRIDGYTF
CDR3nt: TGTGCCAGTAGTAGAGGGGGCAGGATCGATGGCTACACCTTC

len: 15
v_gene: TRBV27
j_gene: TRBJ2-5
d_gene: -
abundance: -
CDR3aa: CASSGYRGGEETQYF
CDR3nt: TGTGCCAGCAGTGGTTACAGGGGGGGGGAAGAGACCCAGTACTTC

len: 13
v_gene: TRBV11-1
j_gene: TRBJ2-7
d_gene: -
abundance: -
CDR3aa: CASSLRQTYEQYF
CDR3nt: TGTGCCAGCAGCTTAAGACAGACCTACGAGCAGTACTTC

len: 14
v_gene: TRBV7-8
j_gene: TRBJ1-6
d_gene: -
abundance: -
CDR3aa: CASSLLSNPSPLHF
CDR3nt: TGTGCCAGCAGCTTACTATCGAATCCTTCACCCCTCCACTTT

len: 15
v_gene: TRBV18
j_gene: TRBJ2-2
d_gene: TRBD2
abundance: few
CDR3aa: CASSQGLARTGELFF
CDR3nt: TGTGCCAGCTCCCAGGGACTAGCGAGAACCGGGGAGCTGTTTTTT

len: 17
v_gene: TRBV2
j_gene: TRBJ1-2
d_gene: TRBD1
abundance: few
CDR3aa: CASSPGQGRPIGYGYTF
CDR3nt: TGTGCCAGCAGTCCGGGACAGGGTCGGCCCATAGGCTATGGCTACACCTTC

len: 17
v_gene: TRBV28
j_gene: TRBJ2-7
d_gene: -
abundance: once
CDR3aa: CASSLPGAGSTSYEQYF
CDR3nt: TGTGCCAGCAGTTTACCCGGCGCGGGTTCTACCTCCTACGAGCAGTACTTC

len: 14
v_gene: TRBV5-1
j_gene: TRBJ2-2
d_gene: -
abundance: -
CDR3aa: CASSTGANTGELFF
CDR3nt: TGCGCCAGCAGCACCGGAGCGAACACCGGGGAGCTGTTTTTT

len: 16
v_gene: TRBV19
j_gene: TRBJ1-4
d_gene: TRBD1
abundance: -
CDR3aa: CASSRGQGATNEKLFF
CDR3nt: TGTGCCAGTAGTAGGGGCCAGGGGGCAACTAATGAAAAACTGTTTTTT

len: 13
v_gene: TRBV28
j_gene: TRBJ1-1
d_gene: -
abundance: -
CDR3aa: CASSLTGVGEAFF
CDR3nt: TGTGCCAGCAGTTTAACGGGGGTAGGTGAAGCTTTCTTT

len: 13
v_gene: TRBV2
j_gene: TRBJ1-5
d_gene: -
abundance: -
CDR3aa: CASSVFNYGPQHF
CDR3nt: TGTGCCAGCAGTGTGTTCAACTATGGGCCCCAGCATTTT

len: 13
v_gene: TRBV6-6
j_gene: TRBJ1-2
d_gene: TRBD1
abundance: -
CDR3aa: CASRPGQEYGYTF
CDR3nt: TGTGCCAGCAGGCCAGGACAGGAATATGGCTACACCTTC

len: 15
v_gene: TRBV18
j_gene: TRBJ1-1
d_gene: TRBD1
abundance: -
CDR3aa: CASSPATGGLSEAFF
CDR3nt: TGTGCCAGCTCACCAGCGACAGGGGGGCTCAGTGAAGCTTTCTTT

len: 16
v_gene: TRBV7-3
j_gene: TRBJ2-3
d_gene: TRBD2
abundance: -
CDR3aa: CASSLGSGGAIDTQYF
CDR3nt: TGTGCCAGCAGCTTAGGTAGCGGGGGGGCAATAGATACGCAGTATTTT

len: 14
v_gene: TRBV4-2
j_gene: TRBJ1-2
d_gene: -
abundance: -
CDR3aa: CASSQGGTNYGYTF
CDR3nt: TGTGCCAGCAGCCAAGGAGGCACGAACTATGGCTACACCTTC

len: 13
v_gene: TRBV18
j_gene: TRBJ1-1
d_gene: -
abundance: -
CDR3aa: CASSPFKGSEAFF
CDR3nt: TGTGCCAGCTCACCATTCAAGGGGTCTGAAGCTTTCTTT

len: 15
v_gene: TRBV5-1
j_gene: TRBJ1-4
d_gene: -
abundance: -
CDR3aa: CASSLAVGLNEKLFF
CDR3nt: TGCGCCAGCAGCTTGGCCGTGGGACTAAATGAAAAACTGTTTTTT

len: 15
v_gene: TRBV15
j_gene: TRBJ1-5
d_gene: TRBD1
abundance: -
CDR3aa: CATSRVGDRGQPQHF
CDR3nt: TGTGCCACCAGCAGAGTGGGCGACAGGGGTCAGCCCCAGCATTTT

len: 14
v_gene: TRBV11-3
j_gene: TRBJ1-1
d_gene: -
abundance: -
CDR3aa: CASSFNRESTEAFF
CDR3nt: TGTGCCAGCAGCTTTAACAGGGAGAGTACTGAAGCTTTCTTT

len: 14
v_gene: TRBV27
j_gene: TRBJ1-5
d_gene: TRBD1
abundance: -
CDR3aa: CASRSDRGAQPQHF
CDR3nt: TGTGCCAGCAGGTCTGACAGGGGTGCGCAGCCCCAGCATTTT

len: 16
v_gene: TRBV6-1
j_gene: TRBJ1-1
d_gene: -
abundance: -
CDR3aa: CASSEVAGNPVAEAFF
CDR3nt: TGTGCCAGCAGTGAAGTTGCGGGAAACCCAGTGGCTGAAGCTTTCTTT

len: 15
v_gene: TRBV9
j_gene: TRBJ2-7
d_gene: -
abundance: -
CDR3aa: CASSVDGQGGYEQYF
CDR3nt: TGTGCCAGCAGCGTAGATGGCCAGGGAGGCTACGAGCAGTACTTC

len: 15
v_gene: TRBV5-5
j_gene: TRBJ2-5
d_gene: TRBD1
abundance: -
CDR3aa: CASSLGGTGQETQYF
CDR3nt: TGTGCCAGCAGCTTGGGTGGGACAGGGCAAGAGACCCAGTACTTC

len: 16
v_gene: TRBV3-1/TRBV3-2
j_gene: TRBJ2-3
d_gene: -
abundance: -
CDR3aa: CASSHPAGYDTDTQYF
CDR3nt: TGTGCCAGCAGCCACCCCGCCGGGTATGACACAGATACGCAGTATTTT

len: 15
v_gene: TRBV7-8
j_gene: TRBJ1-1
d_gene: -
abundance: once
CDR3aa: CASSSQTGLNTEAFF
CDR3nt: TGTGCCAGCAGCTCACAGACAGGCCTGAACACTGAAGCTTTCTTT

len: 15
v_gene: TRBV7-2
j_gene: TRBJ2-1
d_gene: TRBD2
abundance: -
CDR3aa: CASSFRSSGGAEQFF
CDR3nt: TGTGCCAGCAGCTTCAGGTCTAGCGGGGGAGCTGAGCAGTTCTTC

len: 13
v_gene: TRBV5-1
j_gene: TRBJ1-2
d_gene: TRBD1
abundance: few
CDR3aa: CASSKDREHGYTF
CDR3nt: TGCGCCAGCAGCAAGGACAGGGAGCATGGCTACACCTTC

len: 16
v_gene: TRBV5-1
j_gene: TRBJ1-2
d_gene: -
abundance: -
CDR3aa: CASSPGGSSVDYGYTF
CDR3nt: TGCGCCAGCAGCCCGGGGGGCTCCTCGGTGGACTATGGCTACACCTTC

len: 14
v_gene: TRBV19
j_gene: TRBJ1-1
d_gene: -
abundance: -
CDR3aa: CASSRWGADTEAFF
CDR3nt: TGTGCCAGTAGCCGCTGGGGCGCGGACACTGAAGCTTTCTTT

len: 13
v_gene: TRBV5-1
j_gene: TRBJ1-6
d_gene: -
abundance: -
CDR3aa: CASSLSRDSPLHF
CDR3nt: TGCGCCAGCAGCTTGTCCCGGGATTCACCCCTCCACTTT

len: 15
v_gene: TRBV9
j_gene: TRBJ1-1
d_gene: -
abundance: -
CDR3aa: CASSVGSSWNTEAFF
CDR3nt: TGTGCCAGCAGCGTAGGTAGCAGTTGGAACACTGAAGCTTTCTTT